Listed here are 14 T cell receptor beta chains from one sample, sequenced in a study of cytomegalovirus exposure and HLA in healthy donors. The PCR was carried out with 60 Vbeta primers and 13 Jbeta primers. This table comes from immunoSEQ multiplex PCR, and its TCRdb copy is limited to in-frame clones, with some not included. The data contain approximately 170,000 clones, around 85% of them singletons. The sample comprised PBMCs. These receptors originate from a boy between 2 and 15 years old in good health and CMV-seronegative.

This sequence joins TRBV2 and TRBJ2-6, with D unclear. Germline loops: CDR1 SNHLY, CDR2 FYNNEI. The CDR3 consists of 14 residues. Trimming removed 2 bases at V and 2 bases at J, with 4 bases between. The CDR3 DNA sequence: TGTGCCAGCAGTGAAATAACTGGGGCCAACGTCCTGACTTTC. It is translated as CASSEITGANVLTF.

The rearrangement links TRBV5-6 to TRBJ1-2; maybe TRBD1 (5 bases). V was pared by 6 bases and J by 6 bases, with 18 bases between. There are 14 residues in the CDR3. CDR1 and CDR2 from the germline V gene are SGHDT and YYEEEE. The CDR3 loop reads CASTQGGGSDGYTF. The DNA for the CDR3 is TGTGCCAGCACCCAGGGAGGAGGATCAGATGGCTACACCTTC.

CDR3 sequence (DNA): TGTGCCAGCAGTCCCCGTGTTACAGGGTCAAACATCTACAATCAGCCCCAGCATTTT. It is translated as CASSPRVTGSNIYNQPQHF. The chain recombines TRBV28 with TRBJ1-5; TRBD1 might be the D (6 bases). The CDR3 is made up of 19 amino acids. Germline V gene data show CDR1 as MDHEN and CDR2 as SYDVKM. V was pared by 5 bases and J by 3 bases, with 26 bases between.

The rearrangement joins TRBV5-4 to TRBJ2-2, with unresolved D. The CDR3 is made up of 14 amino acids. Trimming took 0 bases from V and 7 from J, leaving 10 bases between them. Germline CDR1 reads SGHNT; CDR2 reads YYREEE (reference sequence). The CDR3 sequence is CASSLDSLLGELFF. CDR3 DNA sequence: TGTGCCAGCAGCTTGGATAGTCTCCTCGGGGAGCTGTTTTTT.

The chain recombines TRBV9 with TRBJ1-2, with 7 bases lining up with TRBD1. V was pared by 3 bases and J by 4 bases, with 6 bases of the junction left unmatched. CDR3 size: 14 residues. Germline CDR1 and CDR2: SGDLS and YYNGEE. The CDR3 reads CASSDGTATYGYTF. CDR3 nucleotide sequence: TGTGCCAGCAGCGACGGGACAGCCACCTATGGCTACACCTTC.

The V gene is TRBV27, the J gene TRBJ2-6, with D perhaps TRBD2 (6 bases). The CDR3 contains 17 residues. The V gene's germline CDR1 is MNHEY and CDR2 SMNVEV (reference sequence). Trimming stripped 5 bases from V and 0 bases from J, with 14 bases between. As DNA, the CDR3 is TGTGCCAGCAGTCCGGGGACTTTCCTCTCTGGGGCCAACGTCCTGACTTTC. Amino acids: CASSPGTFLSGANVLTF. Full variable domain (rest looked up from reference TRBV27 and TRBJ2-6): EAQVTQNPRYLITVTGKKLTVTCSQNMNHEYMSWYRQDPGLGLRQIYYSMNVEVTDKGDVPEGYKVSRKEKRNFPLILESPSPNQTSLYFCASSPGTFLSGANVLTFGAGSRLTVL.

The chain couples TRBV9 to TRBJ2-6; the D gene is possibly TRBD1 (7 bases). The CDR3 has 18 residues. Germline CDR1 and CDR2: SGDLS and YYNGEE. The V end was cut by 3 bases, the J end by 0 bases, with 16 bases between. The CDR3: CASSERQGGSSGANVLTF. The CDR3 nucleotides read TGTGCCAGCAGCGAGAGGCAGGGGGGCTCCTCTGGGGCCAACGTCCTGACTTTC.

The CDR3 loop is CATEPSREQYF. The CDR3 DNA reads TGTGCCACCGAGCCCTCGCGCGAGCAGTACTTC. This sequence joins TRBV6-1 and TRBJ2-5; D gene ambiguous. The end of the DNA aligns better with TRBJ2-7, so the J call may be wrong. Germline values: CDR1 MNHNS, CDR2 SASEGT. This CDR3 comprises 11 residues.

The CDR3 region has the DNA TGTGCCAGCAGTGAATTGGGGCGCGGGACGGCGAACACCGGGGAGCTGTTTTTT. This gives the protein CASSELGRGTANTGELFF. This chain joins TRBV25-1 and TRBJ2-2; tentative D call: TRBD2 (6 bases). This CDR3 is 18 amino acids long. With 1 base removed from V and 0 bases from J, the gap between germline ends came to 15 bases. Germline-derived CDR1 and CDR2 are MGHDK and SYGVNS.

The chain has TRBV9 and TRBJ1-2; D not certain. Trimming stripped 3 bases from V and 2 bases from J, with 14 bases between. This CDR3 contains 15 residues. Looked up from germline, CDR1 is SGDLS and CDR2 is YYNGEE. The CDR3 nucleotides read TGTGCCAGCAGCGCCCGACGGGGAGGGAACTATGGCTACACCTTC. This sequence encodes CASSARRGGNYGYTF.

This chain joins TRBV19 and TRBJ2-1; TRBD2 is a possible D gene (5 bases). Germline assignment: CDR1 LNHDA and CDR2 SQIVND (reference sequence). The CDR3 is made up of 17 amino acids. V lost 2 bases to trimming and J lost 0 bases, with 14 bases between them. The CDR3 sequence is CASSIFPGTSSYNEQFF. In DNA, the CDR3 is TGTGCCAGTAGTATATTCCCGGGAACAAGCTCCTACAATGAGCAGTTCTTC. The whole variable domain, filled in from reference TRBV19 and TRBJ2-1, reads DGGITQSPKYLFRKEGQNVTLSCEQNLNHDAMYWYRQDPGQGLRLIYYSQIVNDFQKGDIAEGYSVSREKKESFPLTVTSAQKNPTAFYLCASSIFPGTSSYNEQFFGPGTRLTVL.

The chain carries TRBV6-5 and TRBJ2-3, with 8 bases that match TRBD1. This CDR3 spans 13 amino acids. Trimming at V came to 8 bases and at J to 0 bases, leaving 1 base not matched to a gene. CDR1 MNHEY and CDR2 SVGAGI come from the germline V gene. CDR3 bases: TGTGCCAGCCGGACAGGGAGCACAGATACGCAGTATTTT. This translates into CASRTGSTDTQYF.

The chain couples TRBV28 to TRBJ2-5, with 9 bases identical to TRBD1. The germline V gene has CDR1 MDHEN and CDR2 SYDVKM. The V gene end was trimmed by 2 bases and the J gene end by 1 base; junction bases not matched to a gene: 2. The CDR3 spans 15 residues. The CDR3 coding sequence is TGTGCCAGCAGTTTACCGGGACAGGGCCAAGAGACCCAGTACTTC. It is translated as CASSLPGQGQETQYF.

The chain employs TRBV19 and TRBJ2-7; D possibly corresponds to TRBD1 (5 bases). Trimming took off 3 bases at V and 2 bases at J, with 17 bases between the two ends. The CDR3 covers 16 residues. From germline, CDR1 is LNHDA and CDR2 SQIVND (reference sequence). This chain's CDR3 is CASSMRLPLGAYEQYF. Written as DNA, the CDR3 is TGTGCCAGTAGTATGAGGCTACCCCTAGGGGCCTACGAGCAGTACTTC.